Detailed here is one TCR beta chain. The record originates from a study of blood T cell repertoires in COVID-19. Study-level background: Nucleic acid was either cDNA or gDNA, and it came from T cells, B-cell-depleted T cells, or PBMCs.

TCRdb's copy holds only in-frame clones and misses some; the assay was immunoSEQ multiplex PCR. The table includes tens of thousands of clones, 70% to 90% detected once. V was clipped by 4 bases and J by 9 bases; unmatched bases: 6. This CDR3 region has 12 residues. Germline lookup yields CDR1 SQVTM and CDR2 ANQGSEA. The TCR comes from a man aged 60 to 69 with COVID-19, enrolled during active disease. The V and J genes are TRBV29-1 and TRBJ2-1; 7 bases map to TRBD1. Sample: peripheral blood. The CDR3 sequence: CSVGRGLVEQFF. Here the CDR3 DNA reads TGCAGCGTTGGTAGGGGGCTGGTTGAGCAGTTCTTC.